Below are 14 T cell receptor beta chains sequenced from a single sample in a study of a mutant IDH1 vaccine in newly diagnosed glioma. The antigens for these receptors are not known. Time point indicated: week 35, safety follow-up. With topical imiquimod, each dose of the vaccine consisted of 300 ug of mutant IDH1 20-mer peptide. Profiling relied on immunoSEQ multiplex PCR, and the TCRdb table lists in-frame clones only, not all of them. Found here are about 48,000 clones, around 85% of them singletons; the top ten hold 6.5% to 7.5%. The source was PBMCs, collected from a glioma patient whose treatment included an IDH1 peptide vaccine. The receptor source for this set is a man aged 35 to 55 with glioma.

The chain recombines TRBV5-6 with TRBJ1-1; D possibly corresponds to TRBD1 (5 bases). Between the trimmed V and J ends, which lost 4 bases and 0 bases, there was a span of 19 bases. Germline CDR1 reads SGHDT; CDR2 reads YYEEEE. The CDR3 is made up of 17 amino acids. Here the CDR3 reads CASSPVRQADMNTEAFF. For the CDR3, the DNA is TGTGCCAGCAGCCCGGTTCGGCAGGCGGACATGAACACTGAAGCTTTCTTT. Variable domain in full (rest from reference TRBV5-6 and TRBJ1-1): DAGVTQSPTHLIKTRGQQVTLRCSPKSGHDTVSWYQQALGQGPQFIFQYYEEEERQRGNFPDRFSGHQFPNYSSELNVNALLLGDSALYLCASSPVRQADMNTEAFFGQGTRLTVV.

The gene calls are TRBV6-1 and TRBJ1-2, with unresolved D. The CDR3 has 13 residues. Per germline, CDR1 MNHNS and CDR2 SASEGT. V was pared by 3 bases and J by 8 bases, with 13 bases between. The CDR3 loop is CASSDPGLWGYTF. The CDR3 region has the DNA TGTGCCAGCAGTGACCCTGGGCTCTGGGGCTACACCTTC.

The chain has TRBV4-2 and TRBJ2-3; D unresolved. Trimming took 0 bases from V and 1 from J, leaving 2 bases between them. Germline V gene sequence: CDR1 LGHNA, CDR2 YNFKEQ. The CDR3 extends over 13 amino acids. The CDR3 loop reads CASSQERTDTQYF. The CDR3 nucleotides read TGTGCCAGCAGCCAAGAACGCACAGATACGCAGTATTTT.

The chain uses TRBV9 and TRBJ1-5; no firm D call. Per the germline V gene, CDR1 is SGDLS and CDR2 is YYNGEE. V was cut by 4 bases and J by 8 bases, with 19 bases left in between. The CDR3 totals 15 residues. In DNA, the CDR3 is TGTGCCAGCAGCCCAACCCTGGGTGGAAACGAGCCCCAGCATTTT. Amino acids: CASSPTLGGNEPQHF. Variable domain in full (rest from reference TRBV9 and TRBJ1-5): DSGVTQTPKHLITATGQRVTLRCSPRSGDLSVYWYQQSLDQGLQFLIQYYNGEERAKGNILERFSAQQFPDLHSELNLSSLELGDSALYFCASSPTLGGNEPQHFGDGTRLSIL.

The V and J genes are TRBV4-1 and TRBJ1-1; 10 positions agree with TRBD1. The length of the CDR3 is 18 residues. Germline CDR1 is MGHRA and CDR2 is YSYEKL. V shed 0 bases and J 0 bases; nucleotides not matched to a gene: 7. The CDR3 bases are TGCGCCAGCAGCCAAGATGGGACAGGGGTTGGGATGAACACTGAAGCTTTCTTT. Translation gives CASSQDGTGVGMNTEAFF.

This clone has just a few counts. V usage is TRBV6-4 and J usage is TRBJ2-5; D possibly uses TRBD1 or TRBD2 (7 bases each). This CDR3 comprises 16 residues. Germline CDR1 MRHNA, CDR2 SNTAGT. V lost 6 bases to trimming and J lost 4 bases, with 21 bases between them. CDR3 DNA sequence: TGTGCCAGCAGCCCCACCCCAGGGGGGGGGCTAGAGACCCAGTACTTC. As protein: CASSPTPGGGLETQYF.

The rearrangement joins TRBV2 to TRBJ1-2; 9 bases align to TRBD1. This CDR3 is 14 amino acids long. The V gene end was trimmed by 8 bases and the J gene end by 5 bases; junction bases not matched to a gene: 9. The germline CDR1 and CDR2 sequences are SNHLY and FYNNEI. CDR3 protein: CASGRGTGLYGYTF. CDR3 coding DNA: TGTGCCAGCGGGCGTGGGACAGGGTTATATGGCTACACCTTC.

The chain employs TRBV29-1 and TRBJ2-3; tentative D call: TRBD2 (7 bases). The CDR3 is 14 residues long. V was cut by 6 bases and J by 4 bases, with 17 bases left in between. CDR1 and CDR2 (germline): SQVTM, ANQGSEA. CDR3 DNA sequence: TGCAGCGTACAAGGGGGGGCGTTGGCAGATACGCAGTATTTT. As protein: CSVQGGALADTQYF.

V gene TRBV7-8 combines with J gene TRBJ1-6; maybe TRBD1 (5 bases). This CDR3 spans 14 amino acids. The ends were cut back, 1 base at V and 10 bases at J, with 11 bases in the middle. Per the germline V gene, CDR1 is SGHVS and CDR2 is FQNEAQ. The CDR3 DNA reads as TGTGCCAGCAGCTTAGTGGGGGGAAGCTCACCCCTCCACTTT. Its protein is CASSLVGGSSPLHF.

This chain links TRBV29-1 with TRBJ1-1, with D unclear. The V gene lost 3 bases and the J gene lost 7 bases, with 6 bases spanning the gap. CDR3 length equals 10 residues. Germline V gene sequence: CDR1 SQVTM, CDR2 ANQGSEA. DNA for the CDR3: TGCAGCGTTGAGGGGAATGAAGCTTTCTTT. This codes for CSVEGNEAFF.

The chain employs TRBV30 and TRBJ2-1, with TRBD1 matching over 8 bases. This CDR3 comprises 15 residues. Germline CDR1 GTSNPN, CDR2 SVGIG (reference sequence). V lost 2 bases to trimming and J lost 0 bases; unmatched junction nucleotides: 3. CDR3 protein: CAWSSGGLSYNEQFF. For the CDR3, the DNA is TGTGCCTGGAGTTCAGGGGGCCTCTCCTACAATGAGCAGTTCTTC.

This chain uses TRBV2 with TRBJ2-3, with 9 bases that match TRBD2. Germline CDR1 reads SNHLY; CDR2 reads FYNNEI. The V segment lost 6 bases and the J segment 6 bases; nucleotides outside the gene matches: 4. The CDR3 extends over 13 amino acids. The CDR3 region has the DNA TGTGCCAGCAGGGCTAGCGGGGCGGATACGCAGTATTTT. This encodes CASRASGADTQYF.

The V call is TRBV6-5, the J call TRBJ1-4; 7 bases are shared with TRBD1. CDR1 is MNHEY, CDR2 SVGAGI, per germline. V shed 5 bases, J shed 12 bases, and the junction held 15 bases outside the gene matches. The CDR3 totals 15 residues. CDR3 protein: CASSPRRGGIRELFF. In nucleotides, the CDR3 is TGTGCCAGCAGTCCACGAAGAGGGGGCATAAGGGAACTGTTTTTT.

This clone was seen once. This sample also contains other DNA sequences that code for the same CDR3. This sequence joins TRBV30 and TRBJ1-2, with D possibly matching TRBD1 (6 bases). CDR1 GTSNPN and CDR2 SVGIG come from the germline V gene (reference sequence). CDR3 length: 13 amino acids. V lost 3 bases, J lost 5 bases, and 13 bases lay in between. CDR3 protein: CAWSLDSSYGYTF. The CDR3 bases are TGTGCCTGGAGCCTGGACAGTAGTTATGGCTACACCTTC.